The 27 T cell receptor beta chains presented below share a single source sample, sequenced in a study of T cell repertoires in ileal Crohn's disease. The time point is: inflamed ileum from the surgical specimen. Clones were sequenced by immunoSEQ multiplex PCR, and TCRdb holds only the in-frame ones, with some missing. The repertoire holds approximately 15,000 clones, 76% seen once, with about 4% in the top ten. Sequenced material: ileal tissue. The source is an adult with Crohn's disease.

The V call is TRBV6-5, the J call TRBJ2-1; tentative D call: TRBD2 (5 bases). The ends were cut back, 4 bases at V and 5 bases at J, with 9 bases in the middle. Germline V gives CDR1 MNHEY, CDR2 SVGAGI. This CDR3 comprises 13 residues. CDR3 nucleotide sequence: TGTGCCAGCAGTTCTAATAGCGACAATGAGCAGTTCTTC. Amino acids: CASSSNSDNEQFF.

This clone was picked up one time. The V gene is TRBV7-8, the J gene TRBJ1-3; possibly TRBD1 for D (5 bases). The CDR3 contains 16 residues. Germline V gives CDR1 SGHVS, CDR2 FQNEAQ. Trimming stripped 1 base from V and 0 bases from J, with 10 bases between. The CDR3 loop reads CASSLEGANSGNTIYF. CDR3 nucleotides: TGTGCCAGCAGCTTAGAAGGGGCCAACTCTGGAAACACCATATATTTT.

The V and J genes are TRBV4-3 and TRBJ1-2; D uncertain. Between the trimmed V and J ends, which lost 0 bases and 4 bases, there was a span of 12 bases. CDR3 size: 15 residues. CDR1 is LGHNA and CDR2 is YSLEER in the germline V gene. The CDR3 reads CASSQDRTAGYGYTF. The CDR3 bases are TGCGCCAGCAGCCAAGATCGGACGGCTGGCTATGGCTACACCTTC.

The gene calls are TRBV7-2 and TRBJ2-2, with D unresolved. V was pared by 6 bases and J by 6 bases, with 8 bases between. Per the germline V gene, CDR1 is SGHTA and CDR2 is FQGNSA. The CDR3 runs to 12 residues. CDR3 DNA: TGTGCCAGCAGTACAGCCCCCGGGGAGCTGTTTTTT. Translating gives CASSTAPGELFF.

The chain joins TRBV18 to TRBJ2-7; 12 bases align to TRBD2. This CDR3 region has 17 residues. Germline CDR1 is KGHSH and CDR2 is LQKENI. J lost 3 bases, V lost 0 bases, and 6 bases had no gene match. The CDR3 DNA reads TGTGCCAGCTCACCACCAGTGTTGACTAGCGGGAGCTACGAGCAGTACTTC. Protein sequence: CASSPPVLTSGSYEQYF.

The rearrangement uses TRBV19 and TRBJ2-7, with D uncertain. CDR1 and CDR2 from the germline V gene are LNHDA and SQIVND (reference sequence). With 4 bases removed from V and 6 bases from J, the gap between germline ends came to 13 bases. The CDR3 is 13 amino acids. Here the CDR3 DNA reads TGTGCCAGTAGTAAGGGCCTCTTGGGCGAGCAGTACTTC. The encoded protein is CASSKGLLGEQYF.

This clone appeared once. V gene TRBV9 combines with J gene TRBJ2-3, with unresolved D. Germline values: CDR1 SGDLS, CDR2 YYNGEE. CDR3 length equals 14 residues. V lost 4 bases to trimming and J lost 4 bases, with 13 bases between them. The CDR3: CASSTRSHSDTQYF. For the CDR3, the DNA is TGTGCCAGCAGCACCCGCTCTCACTCAGATACGCAGTATTTT.

This chain links TRBV25-1 with TRBJ2-1; tentative D call: TRBD2 (7 bases). CDR3 length equals 15 residues. CDR1 and CDR2 from the germline V gene are MGHDK and SYGVNS. V was clipped by 8 bases and J by 2 bases, with 16 bases between them. CDR3 residues: CASRPTGGAYNEQFF. The CDR3 nucleotides read TGTGCCAGCCGTCCCACGGGGGGCGCCTACAATGAGCAGTTCTTC. The full variable domain, in which reference TRBV25-1 and TRBJ2-1 provide the parts outside the CDR3, is EADIYQTPRYLVIGTGKKITLECSQTMGHDKMYWYQQDPGMELHLIHYSYGVNSTEKGDLSSESTVSRIRTEHFPLTLESARPSHTSQYLCASRPTGGAYNEQFFGPGTRLTVL.

This sequence joins TRBV11-2 and TRBJ1-1, with TRBD1 identical over 8 bases. Looked up from germline, CDR1 is SGHAT and CDR2 is FQNNGV. V gave up 3 bases and J gave up 11 bases; unmatched junction bases: 17. The CDR3 runs to 16 residues. CDR3: CASSFTLPGTGGKAFF. The CDR3, as DNA: TGTGCCAGCAGCTTTACCCTTCCCGGGACAGGAGGGAAGGCTTTCTTT.

The chain combines TRBV29-1 with TRBJ2-3; 8 nucleotides line up with TRBD2. Germline V gene lookup returns CDR1 SQVTM and CDR2 ANQGSEA. The J segment lost 0 bases and the V segment lost 0 bases, leaving 5 bases of the junction unmatched. CDR3 length: 16 residues. The CDR3: CSVEDRTSTSTDTQYF. The CDR3 region has the DNA TGCAGCGTTGAAGATCGGACTAGCACTAGCACAGATACGCAGTATTTT.

This clone was seen just once. V is TRBV7-9 and J is TRBJ2-5; the D is unclear. Germline CDR1 and CDR2: SEHNR and FQNEAQ (reference sequence). The CDR3 spans 16 residues. The V end was cut by 5 bases, the J end by 0 bases, with 16 bases between. In DNA form, the CDR3 reads TGTGCCAGCAGCCCTGGCGATTCGACGGACCAAGAGACCCAGTACTTC. Amino acids: CASSPGDSTDQETQYF.

The chain links TRBV19 to TRBJ1-5; D may be TRBD1 (5 bases). The germline V gene has CDR1 LNHDA and CDR2 SQIVND (reference sequence). The CDR3 runs 14 residues. V lost 3 bases and J 6 bases, leaving 12 bases between the germline ends. The CDR3 spells CASSISRVGQPQHF. The CDR3 DNA reads TGTGCCAGTAGTATCTCCAGGGTGGGTCAGCCCCAGCATTTT.

This chain connects TRBV5-1 to TRBJ2-4; D is ambiguous. This CDR3 is built from 16 residues. Germline values: CDR1 SGHRS, CDR2 YFSETQ. Trimming shortened V by 1 base and J by 1 base, and 12 bases separated the two germline ends. The CDR3 nucleotides read TGCGCCAGCAGCTTGAATGCAGGTGGGGCCAAAAACATTCAGTACTTC. Translation gives CASSLNAGGAKNIQYF.

The chain links TRBV19 to TRBJ1-1; D remains ambiguous. Looked up from germline, CDR1 is LNHDA and CDR2 is SQIVND (reference sequence). Trimming pared 6 bases from V and 1 base from J, leaving 6 bases between. The CDR3 is made up of 12 amino acids. CDR3 coding DNA: TGTGCCAGTAGACCAGGGAACACTGAAGCTTTCTTT. It yields the protein CASRPGNTEAFF.

This sequence joins TRBV6-1 and TRBJ2-2; 8 nucleotides agree with TRBD1. The CDR3 spans 15 residues. Losses at the gene ends were 6 bases for V and 4 bases for J; bases not matched to a gene: 7. Germline V CDR1 and CDR2: MNHNS, SASEGT. CDR3 region: CASRKDREVTGELFF. The CDR3 DNA is TGTGCCAGCAGGAAGGACAGGGAGGTCACCGGGGAGCTGTTTTTT.

This chain links TRBV4-3 with TRBJ2-2; unclear D gene. Germline V CDR1 and CDR2: LGHNA, YSLEER. The CDR3 length is 15 residues. V lost 1 base, J lost 5 bases, and 11 bases lay in between. The CDR3 region is CASSQAGGVTGELFF. The CDR3 DNA sequence: TGCGCCAGCAGCCAAGCGGGCGGAGTAACCGGGGAGCTGTTTTTT.

The chain joins TRBV6-5 to TRBJ2-2; TRBD1 aligns across 7 bases. This CDR3 contains 15 residues. CDR1 and CDR2 from the germline V gene are MNHEY and SVGAGI. V shed 5 bases, J shed 5 bases, and the junction held 8 bases outside the gene matches. The CDR3 region has the DNA TGTGCCAGCAGTAAAGAGGGCAGGGGGACCGGGGAGCTGTTTTTT. Translating it yields CASSKEGRGTGELFF.

The chain carries TRBV18 and TRBJ1-1; the match to TRBD1 covers 12 bases. The CDR3 contains 16 residues. CDR1 and CDR2 from the germline V gene are KGHSH and LQKENI. The junction had 2 bases not matched to a gene; V was cut back by 2 bases and J by 1 base. The CDR3 sequence is CASSPRGQGANTEAFF. DNA of the CDR3: TGTGCCAGCTCACCAAGGGGACAGGGGGCGAACACTGAAGCTTTCTTT.

This sequence joins TRBV7-9 and TRBJ2-2; D remains unclear. CDR1 and CDR2 from the germline V gene are SEHNR and FQNEAQ (reference sequence). V lost 2 bases and J 0 bases, leaving 16 bases between the germline ends. The CDR3 is made up of 18 amino acids. As DNA, the CDR3 is TGTGCCAGCAGCTTAAGGTGGCGCGAACCACCGAACACCGGGGAGCTGTTTTTT. It translates to CASSLRWREPPNTGELFF.

The V gene is TRBV20-1, the J gene TRBJ1-2; no clear D gene. CDR3 length: 11 residues. Deletions cut 3 bases from V and 5 bases from J, with 7 bases between. Germline CDR1 reads DFQATT; CDR2 reads SNEGSKA (reference sequence). CDR3 residues: CSARLKYGYTF. CDR3 in DNA: TGCAGTGCTAGGCTGAAATATGGCTACACCTTC.

The chain uses TRBV4-3 and TRBJ2-1; D possibly corresponds to TRBD1 (6 bases). V was shortened by 1 base and J by 7 bases, with 17 bases between the two germline ends. Germline V gives CDR1 LGHNA, CDR2 YSLEER. This CDR3 comprises 16 residues. Written as DNA, the CDR3 is TGCGCCAGCAGCCAAGTGCTACAGGGTGGTTATAATGAGCAGTTCTTC. It encodes CASSQVLQGGYNEQFF.

This clone is medium-sized (0.01 to 0.1%) by share. The chain couples TRBV7-4 to TRBJ1-1, with 9 nucleotides matching TRBD1. Germline V CDR1 and CDR2: SGHVT, SQSDAQ. This CDR3 has 14 residues. The J segment lost 8 bases and the V segment lost 5 bases, leaving 9 bases of the junction unmatched. For the CDR3, the DNA is TGTGCCAGCAGCCCCCCGGGGGGGACAGGGGAAGCTTTCTTT. Its translation is CASSPPGGTGEAFF.

This chain uses TRBV5-1 with TRBJ2-3; D is possibly TRBD1 or TRBD2 (5 bases each). From germline, CDR1 is SGHRS and CDR2 YFSETQ. This CDR3 is built from 14 residues. V was cut by 4 bases and J by 1 base, with 10 bases left in between. CDR3 in DNA: TGCGCCAGCAGCCCGGGGCAACGCACAGATACGCAGTATTTT. Amino acid sequence: CASSPGQRTDTQYF. The full variable domain, completed using reference TRBV5-1 and TRBJ2-3, is KAGVTQTPRYLIKTRGQQVTLSCSPISGHRSVSWYQQTPGQGLQFLFEYFSETQRNKGNFPGRFSGRQFSNSRSEMNVSTLELGDSALYLCASSPGQRTDTQYFGPGTRLTVL.

This chain links TRBV27 with TRBJ2-7, with TRBD2 matching 8 bases. The CDR3 is made up of 15 amino acids. V lost 3 bases to trimming and J lost 2 bases; unmatched junction nucleotides: 6. Germline V CDR1 and CDR2: MNHEY, SMNVEV (reference sequence). The CDR3 DNA follows: TGTGCCAGCAGTTTCGACTCGGGAGGGACCTACGAGCAGTACTTC. Its protein product is CASSFDSGGTYEQYF.

The chain uses TRBV10-3 and TRBJ1-1; 7 bases map to TRBD1. Germline assignment: CDR1 ENHRY and CDR2 SYGVKD. CDR3 length: 13 residues. V gave up 4 bases and J gave up 1 base; unmatched junction bases: 0. The CDR3, as DNA: TGTGCCATCAGTGGGACAGGGAACACTGAAGCTTTCTTT. Translated, it gives CAISGTGNTEAFF.

This sequence joins TRBV7-6 and TRBJ2-2; tentative D call: TRBD1 (6 bases). The CDR3 consists of 15 residues. Trimming took off 3 bases at V and 0 bases at J, with 8 bases between the two ends. CDR1 and CDR2 (germline): SGHVS, FNYEAQ. CDR3 in amino acids: CASSLGHSNTGELFF. CDR3 coding DNA: TGTGCCAGCAGCTTGGGACATTCGAACACCGGGGAGCTGTTTTTT.

By proportion, this clone is large. The gene calls are TRBV28 and TRBJ1-5, with 7 bases identical to TRBD1. From germline, CDR1 is MDHEN and CDR2 SYDVKM. The V segment lost 6 bases and the J segment 6 bases; nucleotides outside the gene matches: 8. This CDR3 region has 14 residues. The CDR3 here is CASSPGTASQPQHF. CDR3 coding DNA: TGTGCCAGCAGCCCCGGGACAGCGAGTCAGCCCCAGCATTTT.